This TCR beta chain was recovered during a study of beta chain features in type 1 diabetes. Study as a whole: In age, gender and cell yields, patients were similar to healthy donors.

CDR3 length: 16 amino acids. The germline CDR1 and CDR2 sequences are KGHSH and LQKENI. V dropped 6 bases and J dropped 3; count of bases not matched to a gene: 8. Staining for CD45RO/CCR7/CD25/CD127/CD95/CD27 allowed sorting of CD4+ naive, central memory, regulatory and stem cell-like memory cells. As every portion of the isolated RNA was reverse transcribed, the sequencing read expressed TCRB transcripts. Profiled with immunoSEQ multiplex PCR; TCRdb holds only in-frame clones, not every one. The sample lists under 800,000 clones, around a sixth seen once, with approximately 0.087% in the top ten. Study-level results: PCR, the amplification step, might favor shorter templates, equally in patients and controls.

In the case of this clone: The antigen remains undetermined.

This chain uses TRBV18 with TRBJ2-1; 10 bases line up with TRBD2. This clonotype was obtained from a man between 18 and 29 years old in good health. The sample consisted of naive CD4+ T cells from blood. CDR3 in amino acids: CASSPLAGVVYNEQFF. CDR3 nucleotide sequence: TGTGCCAGCTCGCCTCTAGCGGGAGTAGTCTACAATGAGCAGTTCTTC.